The subject of this entry is one T cell receptor beta chain. Its antigen is not identified. This sample was taken from a study of T cell repertoires in cytomegalovirus infection. Whole-study context: Through public TCR beta signatures, both CMV infection and matching HLA type were indicated.

Germline V gene lookup returns CDR1 SNHLY and CDR2 FYNNEI. The V and J ends lost 8 bases and 3 bases respectively, with 16 bases between them. The CDR3 is 14 amino acids. Study-wide results and caveats: Across the ex vivo response, the dominant clonotypes were HLA-C-restricted CMV-specific TCR beta clonotypes. Cumulative frequency (of public TCR beta family members) identified carriers of CMV plus the relevant HLA.

Using its own MiXCR run on the reads, TCRdb lists one record per CDR3 protein. The profile shows a few hundred thousand distinct CDR3 sequences, roughly 20% of them singletons. The rearrangement joins TRBV2 to TRBJ2-5; perhaps TRBD1 as D (6 bases). The specimen sequenced was PBMCs. The sequence derives from a human donor in good health (CMV status not recorded). Some clones in this sample may be carry-over from other donors' samples. CDR3 loop: CASENSGVKETQYF. The CDR3 nucleotides are TGTGCCAGCGAGAATTCAGGGGTGAAAGAGACCCAGTACTTC.